Listed below are T cell receptor beta chains from one sample, sequenced in a study of T cell responses to AZD1222 COVID-19 vaccine. Produced via immunoSEQ multiplex PCR; TCRdb's table is partial and in-frame only. The table includes approximately 180,000 clones, 80% to 95% detected once. Sample: peripheral blood, taken 28 days after the second dose of the MenACWY control vaccine. These receptors all come from an adult who received the MenACWY meningococcal vaccine as a control. The CDR3 runs from the conserved cysteine through the conserved F or W. D genes are given only for firm matches. The size of a clone is reported for some rows only, either as once, few or many, or as a class for expanded clones.

d_call | j_call | v_call | clone_size | cdr3_aa | cdr3_nt
NA | TRBJ1-1 | TRBV19 | NA | CASRGLGGWNTEAFF | TGTGCCAGCCGTGGGCTGGGGGGCTGGAACACTGAAGCTTTCTTT
TRBD2 | TRBJ2-7 | TRBV7-9 | few | CASSSTGGLEQYF | TGTGCCAGCAGCTCGACGGGGGGGCTCGAGCAGTACTTC
NA | TRBJ1-1 | TRBV7-3 | NA | CASSLTELTEAFF | TGTGCCAGCAGCTTAACTGAACTCACTGAAGCTTTCTTT
NA | TRBJ1-1 | TRBV7-2 | NA | CASSSGVVNTEAFF | TGTGCCAGCAGCTCCGGGGTTGTGAACACTGAAGCTTTCTTT
NA | TRBJ1-6 | TRBV5-4 | NA | CASSLDYGASNSPLHF | TGTGCCAGCAGCTTGGATTACGGGGCCTCGAATTCACCCCTCCACTTT
NA | TRBJ1-1 | TRBV5-1 | NA | CASSLGGGSNTEAFF | TGCGCCAGCAGCCTTGGGGGGGGGTCGAACACTGAAGCTTTCTTT
NA | TRBJ2-2 | TRBV5-1 | NA | CASSPGDINTGELFF | TGCGCCAGCAGTCCCGGGGATATAAACACCGGGGAGCTGTTTTTT
NA | TRBJ1-6 | TRBV5-1 | few | CASSPRGAENSPLHF | TGCGCCAGCAGCCCCCGTGGGGCGGAAAATTCACCCCTCCACTTT
NA | TRBJ1-6 | TRBV9 | NA | CASSVGTSSYNSPLHF | TGTGCCAGCAGCGTAGGAACCAGCTCCTATAATTCACCCCTCCACTTT
TRBD2 | TRBJ2-1 | TRBV19 | NA | CASSPLRGAGGRNEQFF | TGTGCCAGTAGTCCCCTAAGGGGGGCGGGGGGCAGAAATGAGCAGTTCTTC
NA | TRBJ1-6 | TRBV4-2 | NA | CASSPRTVTSYNSPLHF | TGTGCCAGCAGCCCACGGACAGTTACCTCCTATAATTCACCCCTCCACTTT
NA | TRBJ1-4 | TRBV7-2 | NA | CASSLTSRRNEKLFF | TGTGCCAGCAGCTTAACCTCGAGACGTAATGAAAAACTGTTTTTT
NA | TRBJ1-2 | TRBV6-1 | NA | CASSEAVGYTF | TGTGCCAGCAGTGAGGCGGTTGGCTACACCTTC
NA | TRBJ1-1 | TRBV7-6 | NA | CASSSRPHIRDSNTEAFF | TGTGCCAGCAGCTCTCGACCCCATATAAGGGATTCGAACACTGAAGCTTTCTTT
NA | TRBJ1-5 | TRBV29-1 | NA | CSVWTDSNQPQHF | TGCAGCGTCTGGACCGATAGCAATCAGCCCCAGCATTTT
NA | TRBJ2-2 | TRBV2 | once | CASSEAWAAGELFF | TGTGCCAGCAGTGAAGCATGGGCCGCCGGGGAGCTGTTTTTT
NA | TRBJ1-4 | TRBV18 | NA | CASSVSGTGATNEKLFF | TGTGCCAGCTCAGTTTCCGGGACGGGTGCAACTAATGAAAAACTGTTTTTT
NA | TRBJ1-2 | TRBV3-1/TRBV3-2 | NA | CASSQDPRGYTF | TGTGCCAGCAGCCAAGATCCGAGAGGCTACACCTTC
NA | TRBJ2-2 | TRBV5-1 | NA | CASSGTPPPQGYGELFF | TGCGCCAGCAGCGGGACACCTCCCCCTCAGGGGTACGGGGAGCTGTTTTTT
NA | TRBJ1-1 | TRBV7-3 | few | CASSLGAGNTEAFF | TGTGCCAGCAGCTTGGGGGCAGGGAACACTGAAGCTTTCTTT
NA | TRBJ2-7 | TRBV7-2 | NA | CASSLALGRGGLNEQYF | TGTGCCAGCAGCTTAGCGCTAGGGAGGGGGGGCCTGAACGAGCAGTACTTC
NA | TRBJ1-6 | TRBV19 | NA | CASSIGLNSPLHF | TGTGCCAGTAGTATTGGCCTTAATTCACCCCTCCACTTT
TRBD1 | TRBJ2-6 | TRBV5-5 | NA | CASSRTGARSGANVLTF | TGTGCCAGCAGCCGGACAGGGGCCCGCTCTGGGGCCAACGTCCTGACTTTC
NA | TRBJ1-6 | TRBV10-3 | once | CAISEVNSPLHF | TGTGCCATCAGTGAGGTTAATTCACCCCTCCACTTT
NA | TRBJ2-7 | TRBV2 | NA | CASSGRRGEQYF | TGTGCCAGCAGTGGCCGCAGGGGCGAGCAGTACTTC
TRBD1 | TRBJ1-3 | TRBV19 | once | CASNGDRAFSGNTIYF | TGTGCCAGTAACGGGGACAGGGCATTCTCTGGAAACACCATATATTTT
NA | TRBJ2-1 | TRBV6-5 | NA | CASNGRGPYNEQFF | TGTGCCAGCAACGGGCGGGGGCCCTACAATGAGCAGTTCTTC
NA | TRBJ2-5 | TRBV7-9 | NA | CASSLGTRETQYF | TGTGCCAGCAGCTTGGGGACCCGAGAGACCCAGTACTTC
TRBD1 | TRBJ2-7 | TRBV13 | NA | CASSAPGTGAYEQYF | TGTGCCAGCAGCGCTCCCGGGACAGGAGCCTACGAGCAGTACTTC
TRBD1 | TRBJ2-7 | TRBV6-5 | NA | CASSYSNRGAYEQYF | TGTGCCAGCAGTTACTCCAACAGGGGCGCCTACGAGCAGTACTTC
NA | TRBJ1-6 | TRBV7-9 | NA | CASSFSGDNSPLHF | TGTGCCAGCAGCTTTTCCGGAGATAATTCACCCCTCCACTTT
NA | TRBJ1-1 | TRBV9 | NA | CASSVWRGQGTEAFF | TGTGCCAGCAGCGTATGGAGAGGGCAAGGGACTGAAGCTTTCTTT
NA | TRBJ2-7 | TRBV4-3 | once | CASSRHPGTAGYEQYF | TGCGCCAGCAGCCGCCATCCCGGGACGGCGGGCTACGAGCAGTACTTC
TRBD1 | TRBJ1-4 | TRBV4-1 | NA | CASSQRQGAARGNEKLFF | TGCGCCAGCAGCCAACGACAGGGGGCAGCCCGCGGTAATGAAAAACTGTTTTTT
NA | TRBJ1-5 | TRBV6-1 | NA | CASSEIRAGNQPQHF | TGTGCCAGCAGTGAGATCCGGGCCGGCAATCAGCCCCAGCATTTT
NA | TRBJ2-5 | TRBV27 | NA | CASSSRRGPQETQYF | TGTGCCAGCAGCTCCCGGCGGGGGCCCCAAGAGACCCAGTACTTC